The rows below give T cell receptor beta chains drawn from one sample of a study of shared T cell receptors in the human thymus. Using immunoSEQ multiplex PCR, the repertoire was profiled, and TCRdb retains in-frame clones only, with some absent. The top ten hold 0.0095% to 0.013% of the sample, which has roughly 660,000 clones, more than 75% seen once. The data also belong to a second study, concerning human thymus T cells.

Sample: thymocytes. All receptors come from a boy in the first two years of life with a congenital heart defect. Both conserved end residues are part of each CDR3. A D gene is named only where the DNA matches it firmly. Size tells how often a clone was seen (once, few, many) or the class of an expanded clone, and some rows leave it out.

J gene,V gene,CDR3 length,D gene,clone size,CDR3 DNA,CDR3 protein
TRBJ2-7,TRBV5-6,13,TRBD2,few,TGTGCCAGCAGCTACGAACGGGGGGTCGAGCAGTACTTC,CASSYERGVEQYF
TRBJ2-7,TRBV4-3,15,TRBD2,-,TGCGCCAGCAGCCAAGTAGCGGGAGGAGCCTACGAGCAGTACTTC,CASSQVAGGAYEQYF
TRBJ2-1,TRBV6-6,15,TRBD2,-,TGTGCCAGCAGTGCCCTGGGGGGGAGCGGAAATGAGCAGTTCTTC,CASSALGGSGNEQFF
TRBJ2-1,TRBV30,12,-,-,TGTGCCTGGAGTGTACAGCAGACCGGGCAGTTCTTC,CAWSVQQTGQFF
TRBJ2-5,TRBV4-2,16,-,-,TGTGCCAGCAGCCAAACTCCTGGGCACTTCCAAGAGACCCAGTACTTC,CASSQTPGHFQETQYF
TRBJ2-6,TRBV2,18,TRBD1,-,TGTGCCAGCACGAGAAGGGGGCAAGGGGACGCTGGGGCCAACGTCCTGACTTTC,CASTRRGQGDAGANVLTF
TRBJ2-1,TRBV6-4,14,-,-,TGTGCCAGCACCCCCAGGGTCCCCCACAATGAGCAGTTCTTC,CASTPRVPHNEQFF
TRBJ2-1,TRBV2,17,TRBD2,-,TGTGCCACCGACTCGACTAGCGGAGATGGTGTAGGGAATGAGCAGTTCTTC,CATDSTSGDGVGNEQFF
TRBJ2-5,TRBV2,17,-,once,TGTGCCAGCAGAACCCTACCTGCGGACCGAGGGCCTGAGACCCAGTACTTC,CASRTLPADRGPETQYF
TRBJ1-2,TRBV10-3,10,-,few,TGTGCCATCAGGGGGCATGGCTACACCTTC,CAIRGHGYTF
TRBJ2-2,TRBV30,11,-,-,TGTGCCTGCACTAGTTCCGGGGAGCTGTTTTTT,CACTSSGELFF
TRBJ2-7,TRBV7-8,11,-,-,TGTGCCAGCAGCATACGGGGAGAGCAGTACTTC,CASSIRGEQYF
TRBJ2-7,TRBV7-9,17,-,-,TGTGCCAGCAGCTCCTCACTTCTAGAGACAGCCCCCTACGAGCAGTACTTC,CASSSSLLETAPYEQYF
TRBJ1-3,TRBV30,13,-,-,TGTGCCTGGAGTGTGGCCTCTGGAAACACCATATATTTT,CAWSVASGNTIYF
TRBJ1-2,TRBV5-1,18,-,-,TGCGCCAGCAGCTTCGTCCCCTGGTCTTCTCGGACTGACTATGGCTACACCTTC,CASSFVPWSSRTDYGYTF
TRBJ2-3,TRBV4-3,19,TRBD1,-,TGCGCCAGCAGCCAGTCCGGGACAGGAAAATCCGACCCCACAGATACGCAGTATTTT,CASSQSGTGKSDPTDTQYF
TRBJ2-1,TRBV7-3,18,TRBD2,once,TGTGCCAGCAGCTACCGAGCGGGAGGGTCTTTCGTTGACAATGAGCAGTTCTTC,CASSYRAGGSFVDNEQFF
TRBJ1-2,TRBV19,14,TRBD1,-,TGTGCCAGTAGCCCGGGACAGGCTAACTATGGCTACACCTTC,CASSPGQANYGYTF
TRBJ2-7,TRBV7-8,16,TRBD1,-,TGTGCCAGCAGCTTAGGTGCGGGACAGGGATGGTACGAGCAGTACTTC,CASSLGAGQGWYEQYF
TRBJ2-5,TRBV28,10,TRBD1,few,TGTGCCAGCAAGGACAGGGTGATGTACTTC,CASKDRVMYF
TRBJ2-5,TRBV7-2,16,TRBD1,-,TGTGCCAGCAGTTCTCCGGTCGACAGGGGATACGAGACCCAGTACTTC,CASSSPVDRGYETQYF
TRBJ2-5,TRBV5-1,16,TRBD2,-,TGCGCCAGCAGCTGGGGAGGCGCGGGAGTGCGAGAGACCCAGTACTTC,CASSWGGAGVRETQYF
TRBJ2-7,TRBV10-3,17,-,-,TGTGCCATCAGTGAGTCGGTAGGGGCCCTAGGCCCCTACGAGCAGTACTTC,CAISESVGALGPYEQYF
TRBJ2-6,TRBV30,15,-,-,TGTGCCCCTTGGCCCGCAGGGTGGATGGCCAACGTCCTGACTTTC,CAPWPAGWMANVLTF
TRBJ2-1,TRBV14,16,-,-,TGTGCCAGCAGCCAAGATATGCGCGGAAATTACAATGAGCAGTTCTTC,CASSQDMRGNYNEQFF
TRBJ1-5,TRBV7-2,15,-,once,TGTGCCAGCAGCTTAGCCAGGCATAGCAATCAGCCCCAGCATTTT,CASSLARHSNQPQHF
TRBJ2-7,TRBV7-2,13,TRBD2,-,TGTGCCAGCAGCGGCGAGCGGGGTGACGAGCAGTACTTC,CASSGERGDEQYF
TRBJ2-3,TRBV11-1,15,-,few,TGTGCCAGCACCCCCGTACCCAGGTATCCAGATACGCAGTATTTT,CASTPVPRYPDTQYF
TRBJ2-2,TRBV6-7,22,TRBD2,-,TGTGCCAGCAGTTACTCGCCTCCGGGACTAGAAAAGAACTGGGCGAACACCGGGGAGCTGTTTTTT,CASSYSPPGLEKNWANTGELFF
TRBJ2-7,TRBV11-3,17,TRBD2,-,TGTGCCAGCAGCTTAGAGGCCAGCGGGAGTCGTAGTTACGAGCAGTACTTC,CASSLEASGSRSYEQYF
TRBJ1-2,TRBV19,12,-,-,TGTGCCAGTAGTATGATCCGAAGCGGCTACACCTTC,CASSMIRSGYTF
TRBJ2-3,TRBV2,17,TRBD2,-,TGTGCCAGCAGTAACCCCGCTAGCGGGAGGGTGGTAGATACGCAGTATTTT,CASSNPASGRVVDTQYF
TRBJ2-7,TRBV27,15,TRBD1,-,TGTGCCAGCAGGCCCGGGACAGGGATATCCTACGAGCAGTACTTC,CASRPGTGISYEQYF
TRBJ2-7,TRBV18,18,-,-,TGTGCCAGCTCACCGAGCCGACGTGGAGGCCCTTGGGGTTACGAGCAGTACTTC,CASSPSRRGGPWGYEQYF
TRBJ2-7,TRBV5-1,13,-,-,TGCGCCAGGGGTCACCCAATAAACGGGGAGCAGTACTTC,CARGHPINGEQYF
TRBJ1-1,TRBV4-1,15,-,-,TGCGCCAGCAGCCCGGAGCGCAGGGGAAACACTGAAGCTTTCTTT,CASSPERRGNTEAFF
TRBJ2-5,TRBV4-1,18,TRBD2,-,TGCGCCAGCAGCCAAGATAGGTTAGGGACTAGCGGCCAAGAGACCCAGTACTTC,CASSQDRLGTSGQETQYF
TRBJ1-1,TRBV28,16,TRBD1,once,TGTGCCAGCGGACCAAAGATCACAGGGGGAGGCACTGAAGCTTTCTTT,CASGPKITGGGTEAFF
TRBJ2-2,TRBV4-1,16,-,-,TGCGCCAGCAGCCATGGTCGAACTAGCCGGCCCGGGGAGCTGTTTTTT,CASSHGRTSRPGELFF
TRBJ2-1,TRBV14,16,TRBD2,-,TGTGCCAGCAGCCCCTTTAGCGGGAGGGCGGAAAATGAGCAGTTCTTC,CASSPFSGRAENEQFF
TRBJ2-7,TRBV13,16,TRBD2,-,TGTGCCAGCAGCTTACAGCGGGAGGGCCAGGCCTACGAGCAGTACTTC,CASSLQREGQAYEQYF
TRBJ2-6,TRBV4-2,20,TRBD1,-,TGTGCCAGCAGCCAAGGTCTACCGGGACAGCCGAACTCTGGGGCCAACGTCCTGACTTTC,CASSQGLPGQPNSGANVLTF
TRBJ2-5,TRBV29-1,12,-,-,TGCAGCGTTGAGTGGCCCCGGGGGACCCAGTACTTC,CSVEWPRGTQYF
TRBJ2-7,TRBV28,15,TRBD2,-,TGTGCCAGCAGTTTATGGCTAGCGGCTGCCTACGAGCAGTACTTC,CASSLWLAAAYEQYF
TRBJ2-7,TRBV30,13,-,-,TGTGCCTGGAGTGCCGCGATCGCCTACGAGCAGTACTTC,CAWSAAIAYEQYF
TRBJ2-7,TRBV19,15,TRBD2,-,TGTGCCAGTACCTCGCGGGAGGGGAGCTCCTACGAGCAGTACTTC,CASTSREGSSYEQYF
TRBJ2-1,TRBV4-3,16,TRBD2,few,TGCGCCAGCAGCCAAGGTGCGGGAGTACGGTACAATGAGCAGTTCTTC,CASSQGAGVRYNEQFF
TRBJ1-4,TRBV5-1,15,TRBD1,-,TGCGCCAGCAGCTCCGTGGGGGACAGGGGAGAAAAACTGTTTTTT,CASSSVGDRGEKLFF